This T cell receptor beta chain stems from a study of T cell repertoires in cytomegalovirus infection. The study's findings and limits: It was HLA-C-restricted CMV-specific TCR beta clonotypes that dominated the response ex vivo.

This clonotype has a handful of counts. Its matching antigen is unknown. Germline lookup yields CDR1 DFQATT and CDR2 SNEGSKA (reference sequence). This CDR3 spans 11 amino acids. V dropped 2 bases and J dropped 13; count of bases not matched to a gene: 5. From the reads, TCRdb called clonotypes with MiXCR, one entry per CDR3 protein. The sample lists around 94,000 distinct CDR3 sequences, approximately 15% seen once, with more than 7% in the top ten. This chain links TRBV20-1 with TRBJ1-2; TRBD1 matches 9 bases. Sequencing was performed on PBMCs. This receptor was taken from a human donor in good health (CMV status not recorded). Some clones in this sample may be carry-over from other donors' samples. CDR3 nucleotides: TGCAGTGCTAGATCGGGACAGGGAGGCACCTTC. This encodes CSARSGQGGTF.